The rows below give T cell receptor beta chains drawn from one sample of a study of OX40 agonist ivuxolimab in advanced cancers. Some clones are missing from TCRdb's copy, which holds only in-frame ones; the method was immunoSEQ multiplex PCR. Found here are some 60,000 clones, 86% of them singletons; the top ten hold less than 1.1%. The sample was CD4+ or CD8+ T cells sorted from blood, taken in a trial of the OX40 agonist ivuxolimab. These receptors were obtained from an adult with an advanced solid tumor such as melanoma, head and neck, liver or kidney cancer. Each CDR3 is given with its conserved first and last residue. D genes are given only for firm matches. Size values are once, few and many counts, or a class for expanded clones, and some rows have none.

abundance	d_gene	v_gene	j_gene	CDR3aa	CDR3nt
-	-	TRBV27	TRBJ2-4	CASSSPGPTEDIQYF	TGTGCCAGCAGTTCCCCGGGACCAACGGAGGACATTCAGTACTTC
-	-	TRBV11-2	TRBJ2-1	CASSLDRVHEQFF	TGTGCCAGCAGCTTAGACAGGGTCCATGAGCAGTTCTTC
once	TRBD1	TRBV28	TRBJ2-1	CASKLGQGGSYNEQFF	TGTGCCAGCAAGCTCGGACAGGGGGGTTCCTACAATGAGCAGTTCTTC
-	TRBD1	TRBV7-8	TRBJ2-5	CASSPGQRETQYF	TGTGCCAGCAGCCCGGGACAGAGAGAGACCCAGTACTTC
-	-	TRBV27	TRBJ2-3	CASSGRGSLRDTQYF	TGTGCCAGCAGCGGTAGGGGCTCTTTGAGGGATACGCAGTATTTT
-	-	TRBV7-3	TRBJ1-5	CASSLGADQPQHF	TGTGCCAGCAGCTTAGGGGCAGATCAGCCCCAGCATTTT
-	TRBD1	TRBV19	TRBJ1-1	CASTRDRGLTAFF	TGTGCCAGTACCCGCGACAGGGGGCTAACAGCTTTCTTT
few	-	TRBV6-5	TRBJ1-5	CASRDAEVSTQHF	TGTGCCAGCAGGGACGCCGAAGTTTCGACGCAGCATTTT
-	-	TRBV7-2	TRBJ2-2	CASSLMVGGGELFF	TGTGCCAGCAGCTTGATGGTGGGAGGCGGGGAGCTGTTTTTT
-	-	TRBV4-3	TRBJ2-5	CASSQVLGLGRETQYF	TGCGCCAGCAGCCAAGTTTTAGGTCTTGGGCGGGAGACCCAGTACTTC
once	-	TRBV7-9	TRBJ2-5	CASSQTSRGETQYF	TGTGCCAGCAGCCAGACTAGCAGGGGGGAGACCCAGTACTTC
-	-	TRBV20-1	TRBJ1-2	CSARGSDGYTF	TGCAGTGCTAGAGGGTCAGATGGCTACACCTTC
-	-	TRBV25-1	TRBJ2-5	CASSDIRYQETQYF	TGTGCCAGCAGTGATATCCGGTACCAAGAGACCCAGTACTTC
once	TRBD2	TRBV11-2	TRBJ2-3	CASSQSSGSTDTQYF	TGTGCCAGCAGCCAATCTAGCGGAAGCACAGATACGCAGTATTTT
-	-	TRBV4-3	TRBJ2-7	CASSQALDGSYEQYF	TGCGCCAGCAGCCAAGCCCTAGACGGGAGCTACGAGCAGTACTTC
-	-	TRBV7-9	TRBJ2-6	CASTLPSGANVLTF	TGTGCCAGCACTCTTCCCTCTGGGGCCAACGTCCTGACTTTC
-	-	TRBV7-3	TRBJ2-1	CASSRDGTQQFF	TGTGCCAGCAGCCGAGACGGCACCCAGCAGTTCTTC
-	-	TRBV11-2	TRBJ2-7	CASSPLSLSSYEQYF	TGTGCCAGCAGCCCACTAAGCCTGAGCTCCTACGAGCAGTACTTC
-	TRBD2	TRBV27	TRBJ2-1	CASRPSTSGAYNEQFF	TGTGCCAGCAGACCTTCGACTAGCGGGGCTTACAATGAGCAGTTCTTC
once	-	TRBV7-2	TRBJ1-2	CASSLGQGSNGYTF	TGTGCCAGCAGCTTGGGTCAGGGTAGCAATGGCTACACCTTC
-	-	TRBV4-3	TRBJ1-5	CASSRTVDQPQHF	TGCGCCAGCAGTCGGACAGTCGATCAGCCCCAGCATTTT
-	TRBD1	TRBV7-9	TRBJ1-1	CASSPKDRLNTEAFF	TGTGCCAGCAGCCCTAAGGACAGGTTGAACACTGAAGCTTTCTTT
-	TRBD1	TRBV19	TRBJ1-5	CATQRTGENQPQHF	TGTGCCACCCAAAGGACAGGGGAGAATCAGCCCCAGCATTTT
-	TRBD2	TRBV7-9	TRBJ2-1	CASKLAGISYNEQFF	TGTGCCAGCAAACTAGCGGGGATTTCCTACAATGAGCAGTTCTTC
few	-	TRBV4-2	TRBJ1-2	CASSQDFRSLSYTF	TGTGCCAGCAGCCAAGATTTCCGTTCGTTGAGCTACACCTTC
-	TRBD1	TRBV4-1	TRBJ1-5	CASSQVRQGTPQHF	TGCGCCAGCAGCCAAGTCCGACAGGGGACGCCCCAGCATTTT
-	-	TRBV11-3	TRBJ2-3	CASSLLSLADTQYF	TGTGCCAGCAGCTTGCTCTCCCTAGCGGATACGCAGTATTTT
-	-	TRBV19	TRBJ2-2	CASNADRSGELFF	TGTGCCAGTAACGCGGACCGTTCCGGGGAGCTGTTTTTT
once	TRBD2	TRBV19	TRBJ2-5	CASSVSDPSGEETQYF	TGTGCCAGTAGTGTCTCAGACCCTAGCGGGGAAGAGACCCAGTACTTC
-	TRBD1	TRBV4-1	TRBJ1-6	CASSRSEGAKNSPLHF	TGCGCCAGCAGCCGAAGTGAGGGGGCCAAAAATTCACCCCTCCACTTT
-	TRBD2	TRBV6-6	TRBJ2-1	CASTIRDYRNEQFF	TGTGCCAGCACGATTCGGGACTATCGTAATGAGCAGTTCTTC